The entry below gives a single T cell receptor beta chain sequence along with its context. What it binds is unknown. The sample belongs to a study of shared clonotypes between healthy human individuals. General study points: The sole specimen, blood, was sampled, and tissue repertoires likely differ.

The donor population consisted of healthy HIV-negative adults with no recent acute infections or vaccinations. Researchers partitioned CD4+ cells into CD45RA+ naive and CD45RA-negative memory subsets. In the authors' workflow: Filtering differed because ImmunoSEQ produced junction-only sequences that carried no quality scores. Sequencing was performed with immunoSEQ multiplex PCR; in TCRdb, only in-frame clones are kept and a portion is missing. V and J calls and clone size come straight from that table; D and trimming were deduced from the DNA. The sample includes 500,000 to 550,000 clones, around 95% of them seen just once. Trimming took off 2 bases at V and 1 base at J, with 11 bases between the two ends. CDR1 is MNHEY, CDR2 SMNVEV, per germline (reference sequence). The CDR3 is 16 residues long.

The chain joins TRBV27 to TRBJ2-2; TRBD1 might be the D (5 bases). Sequencing input: naive CD4+ T cells sorted from blood. The subset is: CD45RA+ positively selected. The sequence was obtained from a woman aged 30 to 39 in good health. This chain's CDR3 is CASSLRWGLNTGELFF. In DNA form, the CDR3 reads TGTGCCAGCAGTTTACGGTGGGGCCTGAACACCGGGGAGCTGTTTTTT.